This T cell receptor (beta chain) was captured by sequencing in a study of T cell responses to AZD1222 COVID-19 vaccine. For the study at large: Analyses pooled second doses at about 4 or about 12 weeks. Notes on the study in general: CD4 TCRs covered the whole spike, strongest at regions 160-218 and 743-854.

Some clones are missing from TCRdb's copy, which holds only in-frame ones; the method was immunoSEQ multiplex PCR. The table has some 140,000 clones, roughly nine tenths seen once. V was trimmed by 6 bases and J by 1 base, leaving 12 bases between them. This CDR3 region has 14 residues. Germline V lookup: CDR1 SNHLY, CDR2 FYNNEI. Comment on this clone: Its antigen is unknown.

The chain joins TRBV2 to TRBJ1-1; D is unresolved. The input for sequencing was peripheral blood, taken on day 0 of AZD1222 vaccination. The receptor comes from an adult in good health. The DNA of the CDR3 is TGTGCCAGCAGCCCAGACATTCAGAACACTGAAGCTTTCTTT. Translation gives CASSPDIQNTEAFF. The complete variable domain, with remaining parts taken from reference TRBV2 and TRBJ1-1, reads EPEVTQTPSHQVTQMGQEVILRCVPISNHLYFYWYRQILGQKVEFLVSFYNNEISEKSEIFDDQFSVERPDGSNFTLKIRSTKLEDSAMYFCASSPDIQNTEAFFGQGTRLTVV.